This T cell receptor (beta chain) was documented in a study of cytomegalovirus exposure and HLA in healthy donors. Study-wide results and limits: The classifier reportedly diagnosed cytomegalovirus status with high sensitivity and specificity.

Germline V lookup: CDR1 PRHDT, CDR2 FYEKMQ (reference sequence). V gave up 5 bases and J gave up 2 bases, with 10 bases separating them. CDR3 length: 13 amino acids. Notes on this clone: The target antigen is unknown.

Profiling relied on immunoSEQ multiplex PCR, and the TCRdb table lists in-frame clones only, not all of them. This table has tens of thousands of clones, around 96% appearing once. V gene TRBV13 combines with J gene TRBJ2-7; a possible D gene is TRBD2 (5 bases). This clonotype was sampled from a man between 18 and 35 years old in good health and CMV-seropositive. Sequenced material: PBMCs. CDR3 in DNA: TGTGCCAGCAGCGAAGGGAGAACCTACGAGCAGTACTTC. Encoded protein: CASSEGRTYEQYF.